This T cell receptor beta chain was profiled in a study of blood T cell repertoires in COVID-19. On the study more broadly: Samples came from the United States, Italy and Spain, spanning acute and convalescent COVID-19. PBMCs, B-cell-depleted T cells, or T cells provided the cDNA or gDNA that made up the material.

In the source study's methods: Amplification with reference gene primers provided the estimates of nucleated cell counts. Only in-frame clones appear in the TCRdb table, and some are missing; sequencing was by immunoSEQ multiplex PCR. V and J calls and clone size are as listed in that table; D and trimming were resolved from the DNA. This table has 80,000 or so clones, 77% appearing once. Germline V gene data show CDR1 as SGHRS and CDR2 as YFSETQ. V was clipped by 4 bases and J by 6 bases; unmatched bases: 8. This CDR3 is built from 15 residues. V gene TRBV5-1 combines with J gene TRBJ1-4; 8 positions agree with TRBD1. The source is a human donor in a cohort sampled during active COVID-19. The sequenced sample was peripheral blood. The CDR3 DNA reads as TGCGCCAGCAGCGCATCACAGGGGGGCTATGAAAAACTGTTTTTT. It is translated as CASSASQGGYEKLFF.